The TCR beta chain under discussion was sequenced for a study of control samples from healthy donors and cancer patients. Profiling relied on immunoSEQ multiplex PCR, and the TCRdb table lists in-frame clones only, not all of them. The sample records over 150,000 clones, roughly 92% being singletons. Trimming removed 1 base at V and 5 bases at J, with 14 bases between. Germline lookup yields CDR1 SEHNR and CDR2 FQNEAQ (reference sequence). The CDR3 runs 15 residues. What was sequenced was blood. The receptor comes from a man younger than 40 in good health. The chain couples TRBV7-9 to TRBJ1-1; weak D call: TRBD1 (5 bases). The CDR3: CASSLGAGRRTEAFF. CDR3 sequence (DNA): TGTGCCAGCAGCTTAGGGGCAGGGAGGAGGACTGAAGCTTTCTTT.